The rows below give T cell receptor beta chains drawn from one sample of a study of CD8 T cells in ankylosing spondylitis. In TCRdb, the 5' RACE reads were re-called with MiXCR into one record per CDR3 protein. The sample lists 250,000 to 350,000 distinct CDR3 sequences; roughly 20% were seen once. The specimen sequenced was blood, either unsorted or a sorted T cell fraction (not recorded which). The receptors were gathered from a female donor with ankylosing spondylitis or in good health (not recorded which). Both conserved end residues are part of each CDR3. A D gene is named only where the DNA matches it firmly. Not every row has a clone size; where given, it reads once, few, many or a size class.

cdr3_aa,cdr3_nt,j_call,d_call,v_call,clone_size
CASSYLEGRSEAFF,TGTGCCAGCAGTTACTTAGAGGGTAGGAGTGAAGCTTTCTTT,TRBJ1-1,-,TRBV6-5,-
CASSFGRGEWYEQFF,TGTGCCAGCAGCTTCGGACGGGGGGAGTGGTACGAGCAGTTCTTC,TRBJ2-1,TRBD2,TRBV5-5,-
CSARDRRGIQNEQYF,TGCAGTGCTAGAGATAGGAGGGGGATCCAGAACGAGCAGTACTTC,TRBJ2-7,-,TRBV20-1,few
CASSVVPNYEQYF,TGTGCCAGCAGCGTAGTTCCTAACTACGAGCAGTACTTC,TRBJ2-7,-,TRBV9,-
CSASEGALGANVLTF,TGCAGTGCTAGTGAGGGGGCACTTGGGGCCAACGTCCTGACTTTC,TRBJ2-6,TRBD1,TRBV20-1,few
CSARVGLASAYNEQFF,TGCAGTGCTAGAGTAGGCCTAGCGAGCGCCTACAATGAGCAGTTCTTC,TRBJ2-1,-,TRBV20-1,-
CASSLGTGAVTEAFF,TGTGCCAGCAGCTTAGGGACAGGGGCAGTTACTGAAGCTTTCTTT,TRBJ1-1,TRBD1,TRBV13,-
CSVRTDTQYF,TGCAGCGTTAGGACAGATACGCAGTATTTT,TRBJ2-3,-,TRBV20-1,many
CSARAPAEASTDTQYF,TGCAGTGCTAGAGCACCGGCGGAAGCTAGCACAGATACGCAGTATTTT,TRBJ2-3,-,TRBV20-1,-
CASSRIGTTTGGYNEQFF,TGTGCCAGCAGCCGAATTGGGACTACCACGGGGGGATACAATGAGCAGTTCTTC,TRBJ2-1,TRBD2,TRBV5-6,-
CSALLASYTDTQYF,TGCAGCGCTCTACTAGCGAGTTACACAGATACGCAGTATTTT,TRBJ2-3,TRBD2,TRBV29-1,-
CASSGPGLNQNEQYF,TGTGCCAGCAGCGGACCGGGACTCAACCAAAACGAGCAGTACTTC,TRBJ2-7,-,TRBV9,-
CASNPADGQGGEQYF,TGTGCCAGCAACCCCGCCGACGGACAGGGAGGGGAGCAGTACTTC,TRBJ2-7,-,TRBV28,few
CASSIWDRWNTEAFF,TGTGCCAGTAGTATCTGGGACAGGTGGAACACTGAAGCTTTCTTT,TRBJ1-1,TRBD1,TRBV19,-
CASSLGASGTTTDTQYF,TGTGCCAGCAGCTTAGGTGCTAGCGGGACGACCACAGATACGCAGTATTTT,TRBJ2-3,TRBD2,TRBV11-3,-
CAWSEGYTGELFF,TGTGCCTGGAGTGAAGGATACACCGGGGAGCTGTTTTTT,TRBJ2-2,-,TRBV30,-
CATADRPNSPLHF,TGTGCCACCGCGGACAGACCGAATTCACCCCTCCACTTT,TRBJ1-6,-,TRBV7-2,few
CASSRASGRAGELFF,TGTGCCAGCAGCCGTGCGAGCGGGAGAGCCGGGGAGCTGTTTTTT,TRBJ2-2,TRBD2,TRBV5-5,-
CASSLATGTSGTRELFF,TGTGCCAGCAGTTTAGCGACCGGGACTAGCGGGACTAGGGAGCTGTTTTTT,TRBJ2-2,TRBD2,TRBV12-3/TRBV12-4,-
CASSWTGENTEAFF,TGCGCCAGCAGCTGGACAGGAGAGAACACTGAAGCTTTCTTT,TRBJ1-1,TRBD1,TRBV5-1,-
CASSSPLRAGGPSGNEQFF,TGTGCCAGCAGTTCCCCTCTCCGAGCGGGAGGGCCGTCGGGGAATGAGCAGTTCTTC,TRBJ2-1,TRBD2,TRBV28,few
CACVAGGPNEQFF,TGTGCCTGTGTAGCGGGAGGGCCCAATGAGCAGTTCTTC,TRBJ2-1,TRBD2,TRBV7-9,few
CASSATQGEPSKLFF,TGTGCCAGCAGTGCAACCCAGGGGGAGCCCTCCAAACTGTTTTTT,TRBJ1-4,TRBD1,TRBV6-1,-
CASNRGQGVDEAFF,TGTGCCAGCAACCGCGGGCAGGGGGTGGATGAAGCTTTCTTT,TRBJ1-1,TRBD1,TRBV6-1,-
CASTPEKRYSRTDTQYF,TGTGCCAGCACTCCGGAGAAACGTTATTCTCGCACAGATACGCAGTATTTT,TRBJ2-3,-,TRBV25-1,-
CASSPGQGTNYGYTF,TGTGCCAGCAGCCCGGGACAGGGGACCAACTATGGCTACACCTTC,TRBJ1-2,TRBD1,TRBV5-8,-
CASSVAGRASYGYTF,TGTGCCAGCAGCGTAGCCGGCAGGGCTTCCTACGGCTACACCTTC,TRBJ1-2,-,TRBV9,few
CASSHTGWGGNTIYF,TGTGCCAGCAGTCATACAGGGTGGGGTGGAAACACCATATATTTT,TRBJ1-3,-,TRBV6-1,few